What follows are 13 T cell receptor beta chains derived from one specimen sequenced in a study of blood T cell repertoires in COVID-19. This table comes from immunoSEQ multiplex PCR, and its TCRdb copy is limited to in-frame clones, with some not included. The sample lists about 280,000 clones, roughly 85% occurring once. Specimen: PBMCs or T cells enriched from blood (not recorded which). These receptors were taken from a man aged 35-49 years who had been exposed to COVID-19.

The chain's CDR3 is CASRQGETQYF. For the CDR3, the DNA is TGTGCCAGCAGGCAGGGAGAGACCCAGTACTTC. J is TRBJ2-5 and V is TRBV2; weak D call: TRBD1 (5 bases). V was shortened by 6 bases and J by 4 bases, with 6 bases between the two germline ends. Germline CDR1 and CDR2: SNHLY and FYNNEI. The CDR3 loop spans 11 amino acids.

CDR3 nucleotides: TGTGCCAGCAGTGAAGCGCATAGAAAATTTCATCAGCCCCAGCATTTT. Protein sequence: CASSEAHRKFHQPQHF. V usage is TRBV6-1 and J usage is TRBJ1-5; no firm D call. CDR3 size: 16 residues. Deletions cut 0 bases from V and 5 bases from J, with 14 bases between. Germline values: CDR1 MNHNS, CDR2 SASEGT.

The CDR3 sequence: CASSEFDRTYGYTF. DNA of the CDR3: TGCGCCAGCTCCGAATTCGACAGGACCTATGGCTACACCTTC. The rearrangement links TRBV5-1 to TRBJ1-2, with D maybe TRBD1 (6 bases). The CDR3 length is 14 residues. Germline-derived CDR1 and CDR2 are SGHRS and YFSETQ. V lost 7 bases and J lost 4, with 17 bases in between.

This rearrangement joins TRBV12-3 or TRBV12-4 to TRBJ2-1; the match to TRBD2 covers 7 bases. This CDR3 is 12 amino acids long. V trimming: 6 bases; J trimming: 8 bases; junction bases outside the gene matches: 4. Written as DNA, the CDR3 is TGTGCCAGCAGCTCGCTAGCGGATGAGCAGTTCTTC. It encodes CASSSLADEQFF.

The genes are TRBV5-4 and TRBJ2-2; 7 bases are shared with TRBD2. The CDR3 contains 15 residues. In germline, CDR1 is SGHNT, CDR2 YYREEE (reference sequence). V was clipped by 5 bases and J by 4 bases; unmatched bases: 8. CDR3 amino acids: CASRLWGGSTGELFF. DNA of the CDR3: TGTGCCAGCAGACTCTGGGGGGGTAGCACCGGGGAGCTGTTTTTT. The full variable domain, with the rest looked up from reference TRBV5-4 and TRBJ2-2, is ETGVTQSPTHLIKTRGQQVTLRCSSQSGHNTVSWYQQALGQGPQFIFQYYREEENGRGNFPPRFSGLQFPNYSSELNVNALELDDSALYLCASRLWGGSTGELFFGEGSRLTVL.

The V call is TRBV18, the J call TRBJ2-1; 7 nucleotides line up with TRBD2. V lost 4 bases and J lost 7; bases outside the gene matches: 7. The CDR3 spans 14 residues. Germline-derived CDR1 and CDR2 are KGHSH and LQKENI. The CDR3 loop is CASSLKREANEQFF. In nucleotides, the CDR3 is TGTGCCAGCTCACTTAAACGGGAGGCTAATGAGCAGTTCTTC.

The V call is TRBV5-1, the J call TRBJ2-1, with TRBD1 identical over 7 bases. The CDR3 runs 16 residues. Germline assignment: CDR1 SGHRS and CDR2 YFSETQ. The V gene end was trimmed by 4 bases and the J gene end by 3 bases; junction bases not matched to a gene: 10. The CDR3 nucleotides are TGCGCCAGCAGCCTCACCCTGGGACAGTACTACAATGAGCAGTTCTTC. Amino acids: CASSLTLGQYYNEQFF.

The chain uses TRBV2 and TRBJ1-4; D is possibly TRBD1 (6 bases). Germline CDR1 reads SNHLY; CDR2 reads FYNNEI. This CDR3 region has 13 residues. V dropped 5 bases and J dropped 5 bases, with 9 bases sitting between them. CDR3 amino acids: CASSLGQNEKLFF. The CDR3 DNA reads TGTGCCAGCAGTCTAGGACAGAATGAAAAACTGTTTTTT.

The chain uses TRBV3-1 (or the pseudogene TRBV3-2) and TRBJ2-1; 8 bases match TRBD2. J was trimmed by 5 bases and V by 4 bases; bases with no gene match: 4. The germline V gene encodes CDR1 LGHDT and CDR2 YNNKEL (reference sequence). This CDR3 region has 14 residues. CDR3 region: CASSRSGGHNEQFF. The CDR3 DNA reads TGTGCCAGCAGCCGAAGCGGGGGCCACAATGAGCAGTTCTTC.

The rearrangement uses TRBV15 and TRBJ1-2; 8 positions match TRBD1. Germline CDR1 LNHNV, CDR2 YYDKDF (reference sequence). The CDR3 totals 15 residues. The junction had 2 bases not matched to a gene; V was cut back by 0 bases and J by 2 bases. Written as DNA, the CDR3 is TGTGCCACCAGCAGAGATTACAGGGGGAACTATGGCTACACCTTC. Protein: CATSRDYRGNYGYTF.

The chain couples TRBV25-1 to TRBJ1-1; 9 nucleotides agree with TRBD1. V trimming: 2 bases; J trimming: 11 bases; junction bases outside the gene matches: 9. Germline CDR1 reads MGHDK; CDR2 reads SYGVNS. This CDR3 is 14 amino acids long. CDR3 nucleotide sequence: TGTGCCAGCAGTGAACGGGGGACAGGGTCGAGGGCTTTCTTT. This translates into CASSERGTGSRAFF.

This rearrangement joins TRBV7-9 to TRBJ2-1, with TRBD2 as a possible D gene (6 bases). The germline gives CDR1 SEHNR, CDR2 FQNEAQ (reference sequence). There are 15 residues in the CDR3. Trimming took off 2 bases at V and 8 bases at J, with 16 bases between the two ends. CDR3 sequence reads: CASSLHGRSEDEQFF. CDR3 sequence (DNA): TGTGCCAGCAGCTTACACGGGAGATCCGAAGATGAGCAGTTCTTC.

The chain couples TRBV3-1 (or the pseudogene TRBV3-2) to TRBJ2-7; no clear D gene. V was cut by 0 bases and J by 3 bases, with 6 bases left in between. This CDR3 contains 13 residues. CDR1 LGHDT and CDR2 YNNKEL come from the germline V gene (reference sequence). The CDR3 region has the DNA TGTGCCAGCAGCCAAGAGAACATCTACGAGCAGTACTTC. It yields the protein CASSQENIYEQYF.